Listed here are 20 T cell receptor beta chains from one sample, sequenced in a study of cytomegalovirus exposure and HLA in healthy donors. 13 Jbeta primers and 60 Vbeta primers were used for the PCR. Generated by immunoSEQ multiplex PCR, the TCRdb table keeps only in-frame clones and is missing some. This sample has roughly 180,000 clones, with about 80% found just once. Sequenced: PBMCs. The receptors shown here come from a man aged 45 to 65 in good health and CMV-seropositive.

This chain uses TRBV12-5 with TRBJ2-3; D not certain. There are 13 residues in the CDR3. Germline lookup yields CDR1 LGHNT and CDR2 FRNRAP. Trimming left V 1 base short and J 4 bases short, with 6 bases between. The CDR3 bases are TGTGCTAGTGGTTTGGACGGAGCAGATACGCAGTATTTT. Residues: CASGLDGADTQYF.

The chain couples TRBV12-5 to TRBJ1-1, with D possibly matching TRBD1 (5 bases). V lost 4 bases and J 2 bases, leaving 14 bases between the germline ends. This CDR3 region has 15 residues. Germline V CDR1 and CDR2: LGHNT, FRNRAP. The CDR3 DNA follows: TGTGCTAGTGGTTCCCCCCAGGGATCCAACACTGAAGCTTTCTTT. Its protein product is CASGSPQGSNTEAFF.

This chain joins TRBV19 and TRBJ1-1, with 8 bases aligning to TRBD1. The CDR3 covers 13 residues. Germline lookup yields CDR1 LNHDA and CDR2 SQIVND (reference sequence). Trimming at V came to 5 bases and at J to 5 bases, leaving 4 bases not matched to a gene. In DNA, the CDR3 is TGTGCCAGTAGTGTGAACAGGGGGACTGAAGCTTTCTTT. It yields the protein CASSVNRGTEAFF.

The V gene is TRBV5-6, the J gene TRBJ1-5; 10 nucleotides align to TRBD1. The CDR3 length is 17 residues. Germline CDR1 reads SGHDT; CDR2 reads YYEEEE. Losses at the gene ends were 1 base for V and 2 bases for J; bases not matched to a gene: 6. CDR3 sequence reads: CASSLWDRGGGNQPQHF. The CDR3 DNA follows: TGTGCCAGCAGCTTGTGGGACAGGGGCGGAGGCAATCAGCCCCAGCATTTT. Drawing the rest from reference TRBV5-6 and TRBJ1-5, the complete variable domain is DAGVTQSPTHLIKTRGQQVTLRCSPKSGHDTVSWYQQALGQGPQFIFQYYEEEERQRGNFPDRFSGHQFPNYSSELNVNALLLGDSALYLCASSLWDRGGGNQPQHFGDGTRLSIL.

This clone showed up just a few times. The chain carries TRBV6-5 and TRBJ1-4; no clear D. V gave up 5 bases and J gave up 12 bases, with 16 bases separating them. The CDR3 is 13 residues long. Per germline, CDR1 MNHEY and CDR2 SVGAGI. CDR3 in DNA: TGTGCCAGCAGTCCCGAAGAGGGCCGACAACTGTTTTTT. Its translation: CASSPEEGRQLFF.

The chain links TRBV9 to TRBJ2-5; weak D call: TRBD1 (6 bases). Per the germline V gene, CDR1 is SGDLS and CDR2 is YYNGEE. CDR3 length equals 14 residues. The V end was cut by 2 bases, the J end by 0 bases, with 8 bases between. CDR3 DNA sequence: TGTGCCAGCAGCGTCCGGGACAACCAAGAGACCCAGTACTTC. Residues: CASSVRDNQETQYF.

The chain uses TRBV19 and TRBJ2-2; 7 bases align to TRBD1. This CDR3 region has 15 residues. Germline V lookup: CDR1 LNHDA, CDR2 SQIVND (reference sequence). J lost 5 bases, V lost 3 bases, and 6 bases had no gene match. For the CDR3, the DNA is TGTGCCAGTAGTATCCTGACAGGGTCTACCGGGGAGCTGTTTTTT. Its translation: CASSILTGSTGELFF.

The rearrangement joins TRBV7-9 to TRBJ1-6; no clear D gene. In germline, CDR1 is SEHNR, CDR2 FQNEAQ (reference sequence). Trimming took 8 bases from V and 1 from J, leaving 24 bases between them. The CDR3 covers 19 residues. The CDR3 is CASLVVSGESGSYNSPLHF. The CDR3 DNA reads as TGTGCCAGCCTGGTTGTGTCTGGGGAATCGGGATCCTATAATTCACCCCTCCACTTT.

The CDR3 loop reads CASSSTGAFYGYTF. In DNA form, the CDR3 reads TGCGCCAGCAGCTCGACAGGGGCTTTCTATGGCTACACCTTC. The rearrangement uses TRBV5-1 and TRBJ1-2, with TRBD1 matching 8 bases. The J segment lost 4 bases and the V segment lost 3 bases, leaving 5 bases of the junction unmatched. The CDR3 consists of 14 residues. Germline CDR1 reads SGHRS; CDR2 reads YFSETQ.

CDR3 region: CASSEAPGGFETQYF. The CDR3 DNA sequence: TGTGCCAGCAGTGAAGCCCCAGGGGGCTTTGAGACCCAGTACTTC. J is TRBJ2-5 and V is TRBV6-1; 8 nucleotides line up with TRBD1. The CDR3 runs to 15 residues. Losses at the gene ends were 0 bases for V and 5 bases for J; bases not matched to a gene: 5. Germline V lookup: CDR1 MNHNS, CDR2 SASEGT.

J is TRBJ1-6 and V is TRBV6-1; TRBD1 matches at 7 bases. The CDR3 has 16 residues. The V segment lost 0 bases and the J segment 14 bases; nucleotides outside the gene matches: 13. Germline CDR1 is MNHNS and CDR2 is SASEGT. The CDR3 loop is CASSEASTGPNVALHF. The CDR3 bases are TGTGCCAGCAGTGAAGCCTCGACAGGGCCGAATGTAGCCCTCCACTTT.

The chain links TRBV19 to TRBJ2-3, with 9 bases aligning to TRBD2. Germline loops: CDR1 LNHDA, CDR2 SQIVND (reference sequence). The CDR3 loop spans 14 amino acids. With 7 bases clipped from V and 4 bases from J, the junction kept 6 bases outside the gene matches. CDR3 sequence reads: CASTPSGVSDTQYF. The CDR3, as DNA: TGTGCCAGTACCCCTAGCGGGGTATCAGATACGCAGTATTTT.

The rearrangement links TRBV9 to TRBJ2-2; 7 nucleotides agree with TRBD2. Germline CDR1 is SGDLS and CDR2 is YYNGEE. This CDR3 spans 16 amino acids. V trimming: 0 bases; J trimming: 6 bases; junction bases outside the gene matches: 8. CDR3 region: CASSVGGGGGAGELFF. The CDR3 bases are TGTGCCAGCAGCGTAGGGGGCGGGGGAGGGGCCGGGGAGCTGTTTTTT.

CDR3 loop: CAWQTQYTEAFF. CDR3 sequence (DNA): TGTGCCTGGCAGACACAGTACACTGAAGCTTTCTTT. The chain links TRBV30 to TRBJ1-1; D uncertain. Germline V gene data show CDR1 as GTSNPN and CDR2 as SVGIG (reference sequence). This CDR3 comprises 12 residues. The ends were cut back, 5 bases at V and 3 bases at J, with 10 bases in the middle.

In DNA form, the CDR3 reads TGTGCCAGCAGGACCCTTAGACAGGGGGCCTCCAACTATGGCTACACCTTC. It specifies CASRTLRQGASNYGYTF. This chain joins TRBV11-2 and TRBJ1-2; 10 bases agree with TRBD1. Germline values: CDR1 SGHAT, CDR2 FQNNGV. Losses at the gene ends were 6 bases for V and 2 bases for J; bases not matched to a gene: 12. This CDR3 has 17 residues.

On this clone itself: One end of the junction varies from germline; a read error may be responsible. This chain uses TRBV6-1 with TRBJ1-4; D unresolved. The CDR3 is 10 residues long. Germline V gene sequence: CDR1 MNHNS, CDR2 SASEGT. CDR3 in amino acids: CAIRVRKTVF. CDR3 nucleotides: TGTGCCATCCGGGTTCGGAAAACTGTTTTT.

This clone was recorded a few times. CDR3 loop: CASSFPGRSPLHF. The CDR3 DNA reads as TGTGCCAGCAGCTTCCCAGGGCGCTCACCCCTCCACTTT. The rearrangement links TRBV7-2 to TRBJ1-6; D possibly corresponds to TRBD1 (5 bases). The ends were cut back, 3 bases at V and 10 bases at J, with 10 bases in the middle. CDR1 is SGHTA and CDR2 is FQGNSA in the germline V gene. The CDR3 is made up of 13 amino acids.

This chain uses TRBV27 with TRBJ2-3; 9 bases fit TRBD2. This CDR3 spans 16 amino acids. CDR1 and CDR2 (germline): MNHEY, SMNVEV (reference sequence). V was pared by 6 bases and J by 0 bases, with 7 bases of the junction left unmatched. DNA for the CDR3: TGTGCCAGCAGCAAAGGGACTAGCCGCAGCACAGATACGCAGTATTTT. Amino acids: CASSKGTSRSTDTQYF.

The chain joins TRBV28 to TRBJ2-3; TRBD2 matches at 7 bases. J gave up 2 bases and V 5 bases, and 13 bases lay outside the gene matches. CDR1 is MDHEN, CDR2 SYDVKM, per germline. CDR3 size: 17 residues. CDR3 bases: TGTGCCAGCAGTCCCTTTTGGGCTAGCGGAATCACAGATACGCAGTATTTT. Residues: CASSPFWASGITDTQYF.

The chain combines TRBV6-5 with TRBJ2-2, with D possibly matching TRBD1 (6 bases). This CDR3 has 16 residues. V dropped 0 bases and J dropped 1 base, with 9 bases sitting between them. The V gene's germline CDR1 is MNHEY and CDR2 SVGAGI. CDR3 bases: TGTGCCAGCAGTTACTCCAGGGGTAGGAACACCGGGGAGCTGTTTTTT. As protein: CASSYSRGRNTGELFF.